This TCR beta chain was profiled in a study of cytomegalovirus exposure and HLA in healthy donors. Primers: 60 Vbeta forward and 13 Jbeta reverse. Profiling relied on immunoSEQ multiplex PCR, and the TCRdb table lists in-frame clones only, not all of them. Seen in this sample are tens of thousands of clones; the ten most common clones hold 3.8%. The ends lost 6 bases at V and 7 bases at J; junction bases unmatched: 11. The CDR3 totals 15 residues. CDR1 SEHNR and CDR2 FQNEAQ come from the germline V gene (reference sequence). The sample was PBMCs. The sequence came from a female donor in good health and CMV-seropositive. This chain joins TRBV7-9 and TRBJ2-1; 8 bases line up with TRBD1. The CDR3 is CASSQDRGSGNEQFF. CDR3 sequence (DNA): TGTGCCAGCAGTCAAGACAGGGGCAGCGGGAATGAGCAGTTCTTC.